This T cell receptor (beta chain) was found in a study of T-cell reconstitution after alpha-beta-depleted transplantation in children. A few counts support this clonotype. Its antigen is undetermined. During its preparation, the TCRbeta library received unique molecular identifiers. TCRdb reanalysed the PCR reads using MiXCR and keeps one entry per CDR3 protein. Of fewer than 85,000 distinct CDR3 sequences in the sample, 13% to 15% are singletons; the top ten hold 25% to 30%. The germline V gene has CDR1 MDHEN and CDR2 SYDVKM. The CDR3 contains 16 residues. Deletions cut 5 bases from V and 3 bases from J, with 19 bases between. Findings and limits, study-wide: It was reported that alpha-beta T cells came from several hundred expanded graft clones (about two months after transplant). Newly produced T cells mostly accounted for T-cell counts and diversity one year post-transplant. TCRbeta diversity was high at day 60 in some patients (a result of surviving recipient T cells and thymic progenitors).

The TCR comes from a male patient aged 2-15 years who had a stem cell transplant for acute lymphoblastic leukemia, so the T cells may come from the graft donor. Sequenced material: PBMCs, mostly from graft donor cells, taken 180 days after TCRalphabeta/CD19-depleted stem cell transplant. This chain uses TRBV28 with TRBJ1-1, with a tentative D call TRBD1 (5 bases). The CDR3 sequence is CASSREVWGVYTEAFF. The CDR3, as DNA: TGTGCCAGCAGTAGAGAGGTTTGGGGGGTCTACACTGAAGCTTTCTTT.